These 8 T cell receptor beta chains came from one sample sequenced in a study of beta chain features in type 1 diabetes. These receptors lack a known antigen. Study-wide points: TCRB CDR3s were moderately but significantly shorter in Type 1 diabetes patients in all four CD4+ subsets.

The whole isolated RNA underwent reverse transcription, so sequencing captured expressed TCRB transcripts. Using immunoSEQ multiplex PCR, the repertoire was profiled, and TCRdb retains in-frame clones only, with some absent. The sample comprises 310,000 or so clones, approximately 10% of which are singletons, and roughly 1% rests with the top ten. Specimen: central memory CD4+ T cells from blood. The receptors come from a man under 40 with type 1 diabetes.

This clone was counted between two and nine times. The CDR3, as DNA: TGCGCCAGCAGCTTGGACGGTGCTGGCGGGGGTTATCAGCCCCAGCATTTT. Translating it yields CASSLDGAGGGYQPQHF. The chain joins TRBV5-1 to TRBJ1-5, with D tentatively TRBD1 (5 bases). This CDR3 contains 17 residues. In germline, CDR1 is SGHRS, CDR2 YFSETQ. V was shortened by 0 bases and J by 5 bases, with 18 bases between the two germline ends.

The chain links TRBV18 to TRBJ1-5; TRBD1 is a possible D gene (5 bases). The germline gives CDR1 KGHSH, CDR2 LQKENI. The CDR3 totals 15 residues. Trimming shortened V by 3 bases and J by 3 bases, and 12 bases separated the two germline ends. CDR3 residues: CASSPPDSPNQPQHF. CDR3 coding DNA: TGTGCCAGCTCACCCCCCGACAGCCCCAATCAGCCCCAGCATTTT.

This clone was recorded only once. The chain employs TRBV9 and TRBJ1-2, with no clear D. The ends were cut back, 2 bases at V and 3 bases at J, with 14 bases in the middle. The CDR3 loop spans 15 amino acids. The germline gives CDR1 SGDLS, CDR2 YYNGEE. CDR3 region: CASSVNSGADYGYTF. The CDR3 nucleotides are TGTGCCAGCAGCGTGAACTCCGGAGCTGACTATGGCTACACCTTC.

With regard to this clone: One junction end disagrees with the germline gene, perhaps due to a read error. The chain uses TRBV7-7 and TRBJ2-2, with 12 bases lining up with TRBD2. This CDR3 contains 16 residues. Germline V CDR1 and CDR2: SSHAT, FNYEAQ (reference sequence). The CDR3 sequence: CASSPTSGGTTGELFF. The CDR3 bases are TGTGCTAGCAGTCCCACTAGCGGGGGGACCACCGGGGAGCTGTTTTTT.

This clone has a count of ten or more. V usage is TRBV2 and J usage is TRBJ2-3, with D unclear. V lost 4 bases to trimming and J lost 6 bases, with 8 bases between them. The CDR3 has 12 residues. The germline gives CDR1 SNHLY, CDR2 FYNNEI. This chain's CDR3 is CASSAHEDTQYF. In DNA, the CDR3 is TGTGCCAGCAGTGCCCATGAGGATACGCAGTATTTT.

This clone was recorded a few times. DNA of the CDR3: TGCGCCAGCAGCTTGATACAAACCGGGGAGCTGTTTTTT. Translating it yields CASSLIQTGELFF. V is TRBV5-1 and J is TRBJ2-2; no reliable D call. Germline V gene sequence: CDR1 SGHRS, CDR2 YFSETQ. The CDR3 sequence is 13 residues long. Trimming stripped 1 base from V and 5 bases from J, with 6 bases between.

This clone was seen only a few times. The chain uses TRBV13 and TRBJ2-2; weak D call: TRBD1 (6 bases). From germline, CDR1 is PRHDT and CDR2 FYEKMQ (reference sequence). V lost 6 bases and J lost 0, with 11 bases in between. The CDR3 consists of 15 residues. DNA for the CDR3: TGTGCCAGCAGGGAGACAGGATCGAACACCGGGGAGCTGTTTTTT. It specifies CASRETGSNTGELFF.

J is TRBJ1-6 and V is TRBV4-3; D is unclear. The CDR3 sequence is 14 residues long. Germline V gene sequence: CDR1 LGHNA, CDR2 YSLEER. V was clipped by 5 bases and J by 6 bases, with 11 bases between them. The CDR3 region is CASSIRRGNSPLHF. Written as DNA, the CDR3 is TGCGCCAGCAGCATTCGACGAGGTAATTCACCCCTCCACTTT.